In this sample, the clone carrying this T cell receptor (beta chain) turned up many times. Its target is unknown. These data belong to a study of response to subunit inactivated influenza vaccine. The study, taken as a whole, reports: Each seasonal influenza vaccination, the authors suggested, recruits few new T cells.

TCRdb re-called the RT-PCR reads with MiXCR, one entry per CDR3 protein. The table records more than 400,000 distinct CDR3 sequences, over 9.5% of them present only once. The material sequenced was PBMCs from blood, taken roughly 6 weeks after vaccination. This TCR was sampled from a man aged 50 to 60 who received an inactivated influenza vaccine.

CDR3 coding DNA: TGCAGCGTTGGCCTAGCGGAGTCCCTATCCTACGAGCAGTACTTC. Its protein product is CSVGLAESLSYEQYF. The rearrangement uses TRBV29-1 and TRBJ2-7; 7 nucleotides line up with TRBD2. Trimming removed 4 bases from V and 1 base from J; junction bases left unmatched: 10. The CDR3 contains 15 residues. In germline, CDR1 is SQVTM, CDR2 ANQGSEA.